What follows is one T cell receptor beta chain and its context. Its antigen is still unknown. The donors, nominally healthy at sampling, likely had unrecorded immune exposures. The sample belongs to a study of cytomegalovirus exposure and HLA in healthy donors. Study observations and caveats: Later on, an analysis tied roughly 17,000 TCR beta sequences to HLA alleles at 0.05 false discovery rate. There were some public TCRs occurring in many donors, but most TCR sequences were rare. TRBV6-2, TRBV6-3 and other indistinguishable V segments were excluded.

Vbeta (60) and Jbeta (13) primers were used in the PCR. Only in-frame clones appear in the TCRdb table, and some are missing; sequencing was by immunoSEQ multiplex PCR. The profile shows under 200,000 clones, about three quarters of them singletons. Per germline, CDR1 MNHNS and CDR2 SASEGT. The CDR3 covers 14 residues. The junction had 10 bases not matched to a gene; V was cut back by 8 bases and J by 4 bases. The specimen was PBMCs. The rearrangement links TRBV6-1 to TRBJ2-7; 8 bases are a match to TRBD1. The TCR was taken from a woman between 40 and 50 years old in good health and CMV-seropositive. The CDR3 coding sequence is TGTGCCAGCCGGATTTCAGGGGGCGTTTACGAGCAGTACTTC. Translating gives CASRISGGVYEQYF.